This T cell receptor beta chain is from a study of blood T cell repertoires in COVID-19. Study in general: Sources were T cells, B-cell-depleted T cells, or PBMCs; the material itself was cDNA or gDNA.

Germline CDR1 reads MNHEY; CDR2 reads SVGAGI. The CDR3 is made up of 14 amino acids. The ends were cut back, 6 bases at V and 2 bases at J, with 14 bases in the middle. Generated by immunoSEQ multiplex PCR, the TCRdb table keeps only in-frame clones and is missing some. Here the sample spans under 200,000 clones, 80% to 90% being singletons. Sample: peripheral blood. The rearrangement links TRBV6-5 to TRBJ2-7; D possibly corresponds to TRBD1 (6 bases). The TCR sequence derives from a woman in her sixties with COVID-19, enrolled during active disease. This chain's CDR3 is CASSLRQETYEQYF. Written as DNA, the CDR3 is TGTGCCAGCAGCCTCCGACAGGAAACCTACGAGCAGTACTTC.